The 30 T cell receptor beta chains listed next were all sequenced from one sample in a study of CD8 T cells in ankylosing spondylitis. MiXCR was run by TCRdb on the 5' RACE reads, yielding one entry per CDR3 protein. The data hold a few hundred thousand distinct CDR3 sequences, with 20% to 25% observed a single time. Their recognized antigens are unknown. Whole-study findings and limits: A TCR beta motif of 8 or 9 highly homologous variants appeared characteristic of ankylosing spondylitis blood.

Specimen: blood, either unsorted or a sorted T cell fraction (not recorded which). These receptors were taken from a male donor with ankylosing spondylitis.

The rearrangement uses TRBV20-1 and TRBJ1-2; 8 positions agree with TRBD1. The germline V gene has CDR1 DFQATT and CDR2 SNEGSKA (reference sequence). The CDR3 totals 15 residues. With V trimmed by 3 bases and J by 4 bases, 10 bases remained unmatched. The CDR3 spells CSASSSGGYSYGYTF. CDR3 bases: TGCAGTGCTAGTAGTTCAGGGGGCTATAGCTATGGCTACACCTTC.

The chain links TRBV5-1 to TRBJ2-6, with 9 positions matching TRBD1. V was pared by 0 bases and J by 2 bases, with 6 bases of the junction left unmatched. The V gene's germline CDR1 is SGHRS and CDR2 YFSETQ. CDR3 size: 18 residues. The CDR3 sequence: CASSLAPGTGTGANVLTF. The CDR3 region has the DNA TGCGCCAGCAGCTTGGCCCCTGGGACAGGGACTGGGGCCAACGTCCTGACTTTC. Together with reference TRBV5-1 and TRBJ2-6, the CDR3 gives the full variable domain: KAGVTQTPRYLIKTRGQQVTLSCSPISGHRSVSWYQQTPGQGLQFLFEYFSETQRNKGNFPGRFSGRQFSNSRSEMNVSTLELGDSALYLCASSLAPGTGTGANVLTFGAGSRLTVL.

V gene TRBV29-1 combines with J gene TRBJ2-1; D gene unclear. Trimming cost V 4 bases and J 10 bases, with 20 bases left between them. The germline CDR1 and CDR2 sequences are SQVTM and ANQGSEA. The CDR3 consists of 14 residues. CDR3 nucleotide sequence: TGCAGCGTTGGCCCACGGGTAGCCCCCATGGAGCAGTTCTTC. Amino acid sequence: CSVGPRVAPMEQFF.

This clonotype was counted only a few times. This rearrangement joins TRBV4-2 to TRBJ2-3; tentatively, D is TRBD1 or TRBD2 (5 bases each). V lost 1 base, J lost 9 bases, and 17 bases lay in between. Germline values: CDR1 LGHNA, CDR2 YNFKEQ. This CDR3 region has 15 residues. This chain's CDR3 is CASSQARGAQGTQYF. In DNA form, the CDR3 reads TGTGCCAGCAGCCAAGCCCGAGGGGCCCAGGGCACGCAGTATTTT.

J is TRBJ2-7 and V is TRBV12-3 or TRBV12-4; 11 bases match TRBD2. The CDR3 consists of 15 residues. Trimming cost V 2 bases and J 6 bases; bases outside gene matches: 6. The CDR3 protein is CASSLLSSGRIEQYF. The CDR3 DNA sequence: TGTGCCAGCAGTTTATTGTCTAGCGGGAGGATCGAGCAGTACTTC.

This clonotype was seen a handful of times. CDR3: CSALTHYGTFSYEQYF. The CDR3 region has the DNA TGCAGTGCGCTAACCCACTATGGGACTTTTTCGTACGAGCAGTACTTC. The chain carries TRBV20-1 and TRBJ2-7, with D maybe TRBD2 (6 bases). CDR3 length equals 16 residues. Germline loops: CDR1 DFQATT, CDR2 SNEGSKA (reference sequence). V shed 6 bases and J shed 4 bases, with 25 bases lying between them.

This clonotype was recorded only once. The V gene is TRBV5-1, the J gene TRBJ2-7; TRBD2 matches 16 bases. V was pared by 3 bases and J by 5 bases, with 8 bases of the junction left unmatched. The CDR3 spans 17 residues. Germline CDR1 reads SGHRS; CDR2 reads YFSETQ. Here the CDR3 reads CASSSGLAGGPKNEQYF. CDR3 DNA: TGCGCCAGCAGCTCGGGACTAGCGGGAGGGCCAAAGAACGAGCAGTACTTC.

V is TRBV20-1 and J is TRBJ1-2; 9 nucleotides align to TRBD1. The germline CDR1 and CDR2 sequences are DFQATT and SNEGSKA (reference sequence). The CDR3 extends over 17 amino acids. Trimming removed 0 bases from V and 0 bases from J; junction bases left unmatched: 8. The CDR3 coding sequence is TGCAGTGCTAGAGATCATGGGACAGGGTCGGCTAACTATGGCTACACCTTC. Protein sequence: CSARDHGTGSANYGYTF.

This CDR3 reads CSARITGIGNQPQHF. DNA of the CDR3: TGCAGTGCTCGGATCACAGGGATCGGCAATCAGCCCCAGCATTTT. The chain employs TRBV20-1 and TRBJ1-5; a weak D match, TRBD1 (6 bases). Germline V CDR1 and CDR2: DFQATT, SNEGSKA (reference sequence). V lost 5 bases and J lost 2, with 16 bases in between. CDR3 size: 15 residues.

This clonotype has more than one count but fewer than ten. The V call is TRBV5-1, the J call TRBJ2-3; possibly TRBD1 for D (6 bases). This CDR3 is built from 16 residues. Germline CDR1 reads SGHRS; CDR2 reads YFSETQ. Trimming stripped 4 bases from V and 2 bases from J, with 17 bases between. CDR3 nucleotides: TGCGCCAGCAGCGCAGGCTGGGGGACAAACACAGATACGCAGTATTTT. Its translation: CASSAGWGTNTDTQYF.

The chain combines TRBV6-5 with TRBJ1-1; the match to TRBD1 covers 7 bases. CDR1 and CDR2 from the germline V gene are MNHEY and SVGAGI. The J segment lost 3 bases and the V segment lost 2 bases, leaving 6 bases of the junction unmatched. The CDR3 sequence is 15 residues long. This chain's CDR3 is CASSYHGQVDTEAFF. In DNA form, the CDR3 reads TGTGCCAGCAGTTACCATGGACAGGTGGACACTGAAGCTTTCTTT.

V is TRBV6-1 and J is TRBJ2-1; 7 bases agree with TRBD2. Losses at the gene ends were 6 bases for V and 9 bases for J; bases not matched to a gene: 11. The CDR3 consists of 14 residues. CDR1 is MNHNS, CDR2 SASEGT, per germline. The CDR3 loop is CASRPGLNGLEQFF. CDR3 bases: TGTGCCAGCAGACCGGGACTAAACGGCCTTGAGCAGTTCTTC.

The chain combines TRBV20-1 with TRBJ2-3, with 8 bases identical to TRBD2. V was clipped by 2 bases and J by 2 bases; unmatched bases: 6. Germline assignment: CDR1 DFQATT and CDR2 SNEGSKA (reference sequence). The CDR3 is 15 residues long. The CDR3 protein is CSARMVAGFTDTQYF. The DNA of the CDR3 is TGCAGTGCTAGAATGGTAGCGGGATTCACAGATACGCAGTATTTT.

The chain couples TRBV5-5 to TRBJ2-7, with 7 bases matching TRBD1. CDR3 length: 17 residues. From germline, CDR1 is SGHKS and CDR2 YYEKEE (reference sequence). V lost 0 bases to trimming and J lost 7 bases; unmatched junction nucleotides: 16. The CDR3, as DNA: TGTGCCAGCAGCTTGGGGTCAACAGGGGCAGCTTCGAGGGAGCAGTACTTC. Translated: CASSLGSTGAASREQYF.

CDR3 protein: CASSWGGGYMNTEAFF. The CDR3 coding sequence is TGTGCCAGCAGTTGGGGAGGGGGATACATGAACACTGAAGCTTTCTTT. The V call is TRBV28, the J call TRBJ1-1; perhaps TRBD1 as D (6 bases). Trimming removed 4 bases from V and 0 bases from J, with 15 bases in between. The CDR3 loop spans 16 amino acids. Germline CDR1 is MDHEN and CDR2 is SYDVKM.

The V call is TRBV7-3, the J call TRBJ2-1; 11 bases fit TRBD2. Germline V gene data show CDR1 as SGHTA and CDR2 as FQGTGA. This CDR3 contains 14 residues. V shed 5 bases and J 5 bases; nucleotides not matched to a gene: 2. CDR3 in DNA: TGTGCCAGCAGCGTGGGACTAGCGGACAATGAGCAGTTCTTC. It translates to CASSVGLADNEQFF.

This clonotype was observed a handful of times. The chain is built from TRBV11-1 and TRBJ2-5, with D possibly being TRBD2 (6 bases). Germline lookup yields CDR1 SGHAT and CDR2 FQDESV (reference sequence). V was trimmed by 6 bases and J by 5 bases, leaving 16 bases between them. The CDR3 runs 14 residues. CDR3 bases: TGTGCCAGCAGTCAAAGCGGGTTCATGGAGACCCAGTACTTC. Protein sequence: CASSQSGFMETQYF.

In this sample, this clonotype turned up a few times. The CDR3 protein is CASSLEYPRYRLNTEAFF. The CDR3 DNA reads as TGTGCCAGCAGCTTAGAATACCCCAGGTACAGATTGAACACTGAAGCTTTCTTT. The rearrangement joins TRBV11-1 to TRBJ1-1; D call uncertain. The germline V and J ends were trimmed by 1 base and 0 bases, with 18 bases remaining between them. The CDR3 totals 18 residues. Germline V lookup: CDR1 SGHAT, CDR2 FQDESV (reference sequence).

This chain connects TRBV28 to TRBJ1-5, with no clear D. The germline gives CDR1 MDHEN, CDR2 SYDVKM. The CDR3 has 14 residues. V was trimmed by 2 bases and J by 9 bases, leaving 14 bases between them. CDR3 sequence: CASSLPQVGRPQHF. The CDR3 region has the DNA TGTGCCAGCAGTTTACCCCAGGTGGGTAGGCCCCAGCATTTT.

The CDR3 here is CASSFFPGEGLEQYF. CDR3 DNA: TGTGCCAGCAGCTTCTTCCCCGGGGAAGGACTCGAGCAGTACTTC. The chain combines TRBV7-9 with TRBJ2-7, with D maybe TRBD2 (5 bases). V lost 3 bases and J 6 bases, leaving 18 bases between the germline ends. The CDR3 has 15 residues. Germline-derived CDR1 and CDR2 are SEHNR and FQNEAQ (reference sequence).

V usage is TRBV27 and J usage is TRBJ2-3, with 7 positions matching TRBD1. Per the germline V gene, CDR1 is MNHEY and CDR2 is SMNVEV (reference sequence). This CDR3 is built from 14 residues. The junction had 1 base not matched to a gene; V was cut back by 2 bases and J by 2 bases. The CDR3 sequence is CASSLGTVTDTQYF. In DNA form, the CDR3 reads TGTGCCAGCAGTTTAGGGACAGTCACAGATACGCAGTATTTT.

This chain joins TRBV4-1 and TRBJ1-5; possible D gene TRBD1, 6 bases. Trimming took 1 base from V and 7 from J, leaving 8 bases between them. Germline V gene data show CDR1 as MGHRA and CDR2 as YSYEKL. The length of the CDR3 is 13 residues. The CDR3 is CASSQGGQQPQHF. The CDR3 DNA is TGCGCCAGCAGCCAAGGGGGGCAACAGCCCCAGCATTTT.

This clonotype came up a few times. The chain recombines TRBV4-2 with TRBJ2-2, with 12 bases aligning to TRBD2. CDR3 length: 18 residues. The ends lost 0 bases at V and 7 bases at J; junction bases unmatched: 9. Germline CDR1 reads LGHNA; CDR2 reads YNFKEQ. The DNA for the CDR3 is TGTGCCAGCAGCCAAGACGAGACTAGCGGGAGATTGGGCGGGGAGCTGTTTTTT. Its translation: CASSQDETSGRLGGELFF.

This clonotype turned up a few times. V is TRBV20-1 and J is TRBJ2-7; D remains unclear. Germline V gene data show CDR1 as DFQATT and CDR2 as SNEGSKA (reference sequence). Trimming removed 6 bases from V and 0 bases from J, with 18 bases in between. CDR3 length: 15 residues. CDR3 coding DNA: TGCAGTGCCCTGCCCCCTTCAGGTTCCTCCTACGAGCAGTACTTC. Amino acid sequence: CSALPPSGSSYEQYF.

V gene TRBV6-2 or TRBV6-3 combines with J gene TRBJ2-7, with TRBD1 as a possible D gene (6 bases). The CDR3 runs to 13 residues. V lost 6 bases and J 8 bases, leaving 17 bases between the germline ends. Germline loops: CDR1 MNHEY, CDR2 SVGEGT. Here the CDR3 reads CASRDSSRGKQYF. Written as DNA, the CDR3 is TGTGCCAGCAGGGACAGTTCTCGCGGCAAGCAGTACTTC.

The sample holds a few counts of this clonotype. The chain employs TRBV7-2 and TRBJ2-7; D not certain. Germline values: CDR1 SGHTA, CDR2 FQGNSA. The CDR3 extends over 14 amino acids. V was cut by 1 base and J by 4 bases, with 11 bases left in between. This CDR3 reads CASSLEGLAYEQYF. CDR3 bases: TGTGCCAGCAGCTTAGAAGGGTTGGCTTACGAGCAGTACTTC. Filled out from reference TRBV7-2 and TRBJ2-7, the complete variable domain reads GAGVSQSPSNKVTEKGKDVELRCDPISGHTALYWYRQSLGQGLEFLIYFQGNSAPDKSGLPSDRFSAERTGGSVSTLTIQRTQQEDSAVYLCASSLEGLAYEQYFGPGTRLTVT.

Concerning this clonotype: A much larger clone is a single base away; this may be a read error. The chain employs TRBV29-1 and TRBJ2-6; either TRBD1 or TRBD2 may supply D (5 bases each). CDR1 and CDR2 from the germline V gene are SQVTM and ANQGSEA. This CDR3 has 13 residues. Here the CDR3 reads CSGKVSGGNVLTF. The CDR3 nucleotides are TGCAGCGGGAAAGTCTCTGGGGGCAACGTCCTGACTTTC.

This clonotype came up a few times. V usage is TRBV5-1 and J usage is TRBJ1-1, with D perhaps TRBD1 (6 bases). V dropped 3 bases and J dropped 10 bases, with 13 bases sitting between them. This CDR3 is 12 amino acids long. Per the germline V gene, CDR1 is SGHRS and CDR2 is YFSETQ. The CDR3 spells CASSSSGDSAFF. In nucleotides, the CDR3 is TGCGCCAGCAGCTCATCAGGGGATTCAGCTTTCTTT.

The chain uses TRBV27 and TRBJ1-4, with 7 nucleotides matching TRBD1. The CDR3 has 14 amino acids. Germline assignment: CDR1 MNHEY and CDR2 SMNVEV (reference sequence). J gave up 7 bases and V 6 bases, and 8 bases lay outside the gene matches. The CDR3: CASSKQGLFEKLFF. The DNA for the CDR3 is TGTGCCAGCAGCAAACAGGGGTTATTTGAAAAACTGTTTTTT.

The chain carries TRBV20-1 and TRBJ1-4; 8 nucleotides align to TRBD1. The CDR3 runs 15 residues. V lost 0 bases, J lost 6 bases, and 6 bases stayed unmatched. CDR1 DFQATT and CDR2 SNEGSKA come from the germline V gene (reference sequence). The CDR3 protein is CSARDHRGIYEKLFF. Written as DNA, the CDR3 is TGCAGTGCTAGAGATCACAGGGGGATATATGAAAAACTGTTTTTT.